The present TCR beta chain was sequenced within a study of control samples from healthy donors and cancer patients (dated by TCRdb to the early 2020s). The receptor library was made with the immunoSEQ multiplex PCR assay. The table was pulled from immuneACCESS by TCRdb, which kept in-frame rearrangements only. Such tables lose some clones; where checked, under half of the loss comes from unresolved V genes, and the rest has no known cause. This sample has more than 85,000 clones in its table, and about 81% of those were observed once. The top ten hold around 35% of the sample. Taken from the germline V gene (reference sequence), the CDR1 and CDR2 loops are LNHNV and YYDKDF. Germline trimming amounts to 1 base on V and 4 bases on J, with 3 as the count of junction bases outside the gene matches. The CDR3 goes from the cysteine to the phenylalanine over 15 residues. The entry retains the CDR3 DNA only, 45 bases that are in frame from base 1.

A word on this clone: No antigen is known for it. Base qualities are missing; no much larger clone stands one base away.

Sequenced material: PBMCs. The TCR sequence derives from a man aged 70-80 years with lung cancer. Here the chain combines TRBV15 and TRBJ1-2, with 10 bases aligning to TRBD1. The DNA sequence is TGTGCCACCAGCAGAGCGGGACAGGGGTCCTATGGCTACACCTTC. Its protein product is CATSRAGQGSYGYTF. Reference TRBV15 and TRBJ1-2 proteins supply the regions before and after the CDR3; the full variable domain is: DAMVIQNPRYQVTQFGKPVTLSCSQTLNHNVMYWYQQKSSQAPKLLFHYYDKDFNNEADTPDNFQSRRPNTSFCFLDIRSPGLGDTAMYLCATSRAGQGSYGYTFGSGTRLTVV.